Listed below are T cell receptor beta chains from one sample, sequenced in a study of T cells in Graves' hyperthyroidism and ophthalmopathy. Using its own MiXCR run on the multiplex PCR reads, TCRdb lists one record per CDR3 protein. The sample has 600,000 to 650,000 distinct CDR3 sequences, 15% to 20% seen once. Material for sequencing was blood. Receptor source: a woman aged 25 to 39 with Graves' hyperthyroidism. CDR3s leave out the opening cysteine and the closing phenylalanine or tryptophan.

v_call cdr3_aa
TRBV24-1 ATSGRSSHEQY
TRBV2 ASSGTPVGETQY
TRBV27 ASSSHYTGELF
TRBV6-1 ASSEVAGGTDTQY
TRBV29-1 SVGPRTGRGGYT
TRBV28 ASSLFWTSGRRTDTQY
TRBV4-3 ASSQGPGQGEAF
TRBV6-5 ASSYSRADQETQY
TRBV28 ASSSSGTGGAEETQY
TRBV5-1 ASSLAPGADTQY
TRBV4-3 ASSQRLAGLYEQY
TRBV5-1 ASSLGGRAVDEQF
TRBV7-9 ASSSGTSGRGYQETQY
TRBV12-3/TRBV12-4 ASSRPGQGLGEQY
TRBV19 ASSRTSGIQETQY
TRBV27 ASSYQGAGADTQY
TRBV6-1 AGSEPRGDRGYEQY
TRBV28 ASSNLGGPTYEQY
TRBV28 ASSSRGDTQY
TRBV3-1 ASSQEDGANWYNEQF
TRBV29-1 SAAGTLYGYT
TRBV6-2/TRBV6-3 ASSWDIGTSGSGYEQY
TRBV7-6 ASSLESGAVLDEQY
TRBV20-1 SVGTSGTGAYNEQF
TRBV2 ASSLLAGGYEGETQY
TRBV10-3 AAGGRKNTEAF
TRBV11-3 ASSIIDRVYEQY
TRBV30 AWSGTVPYEQY
TRBV28 ASSPRMGPTEAF
TRBV7-2 ASSWRMNEQF
TRBV11-3 ASSATSGRYNEQF
TRBV6-5 ASSPRTGAQETQY
TRBV6-1 ASSSDRPTVSNQPQH
TRBV19 ASSIVDGETQY
TRBV6-1 ASSGDRAGANVLT
TRBV19 ATSGTFEQF
TRBV30 AWSVRAVYEQY
TRBV12-3/TRBV12-4 ASSPQSSGTGLYEQY
TRBV7-3 ASSPSGIGGELF
TRBV19 ATTGFSQETQY
TRBV20-1 SASPVGTDFYEQY
TRBV3-1 ASSPGYLYYEQY
TRBV6-1 ASSESWYEQY
TRBV2 ASAGTGGNGYT
TRBV11-2 ASSLGDRSQETQY
TRBV20-1 SARGLLGQGTDTQY
TRBV4-3 ASSQDHRDFPYEQY
TRBV7-2 ASSLAASGRGMYNEQF
TRBV12-3/TRBV12-4 ASSFAGAQTPLH
TRBV6-2/TRBV6-3 ASSYSAEGPLDGELF
TRBV29-1 SVEGPGLGLLQF
TRBV7-2 ASSFFSGRTGGYGYT
TRBV5-1 ASSLSGQFNQPQH
TRBV19 ASSSETGGDYEQY